This T cell receptor beta chain was identified during a study of shared clonotypes between healthy human individuals. Turning to the study itself: There were three CD4 naive, three CD4 memory, two CD8 naive and one CD8 memory plates per donor. General observations from the study: Some clonotypes were shared by all four sorted-subset donors, while others were not shared. The non-shared ones had lower generation probabilities than the shared ones.

Each PCR replicate from the sorted subsets contained 150 to 250 ng DNA, which is 30,000 or so T cell genomes. Assay used: immunoSEQ multiplex PCR; TCRdb lists only in-frame clones, some missing. Here the sample spans some 2 million clones, roughly 94% being singletons. The CDR3 is 19 amino acids. Per germline, CDR1 MNHEY and CDR2 SMNVEV (reference sequence). Trimming shortened V by 4 bases and J by 5 bases, and 24 bases separated the two germline ends. With respect to this clone: Its antigen remains unidentified.

CD45RO-negative, CCR7-positively selected cells formed the naive CD8 fraction, excluding terminally differentiated effector memory CD45RA+ cells. The donors, healthy adults who were HIV-negative, had experienced no recent acute infections or vaccinations. J is TRBJ1-6 and V is TRBV27; D is possibly TRBD1 (5 bases). The material sequenced was naive CD8+ T cells sorted from blood. The sequence was obtained from a man in his late teens or twenties in good health. This chain's CDR3 is CASSYGGAVSIDDNSPLHF. For the CDR3, the DNA is TGTGCCAGCAGTTATGGAGGGGCGGTAAGCATAGACGATAATTCACCCCTCCACTTT.